Listed below are T cell receptor beta chains from one sample, sequenced in a study of CD8+CD57+ T cells in acquired aplastic anemia. MiXCR, applied by TCRdb to the reads, yields one record per CDR3 protein. The repertoire holds about 400,000 distinct CDR3 sequences, 60% to 80% seen once, with less than 4% in the top ten. Sequenced: sorted CD4+, CD8+, or CD8+CD57+ T cells (not recorded which) from PBMCs. All receptors derive from a human donor in good health, serving as a control. The CDR3 runs from the conserved cysteine through the conserved F or W. D genes are given only for firm matches. A row's size may be missing; if present it is once, few, many or a size class.

>TRBJ2-7|TRBV7-2|TRBD2|14|.
CASSPSGGANEQYF
TGTGCCAGCAGCCCTAGCGGGGGGGCCAATGAGCAGTACTTC
>TRBJ1-4|TRBV15|.|13|.
CATSRDRGENLFF
TGTGCCACCAGCAGAGACAGAGGGGAAAACCTGTTTTTT
>TRBJ2-7|TRBV10-2|.|14|.
CAIIVGAWYSEQYF
TGCGCCATCATTGTGGGAGCTTGGTACTCTGAGCAGTACTTC
>TRBJ2-5|TRBV13|.|15|few
CASRRGRGLQETQYF
TGTGCCAGCAGGAGGGGGAGGGGGCTACAAGAGACCCAGTACTTC
>TRBJ1-6|TRBV6-2/TRBV6-3|.|13|.
CASSYSYRSPLHF
TGTGCCAGCAGTTACTCGTACCGTTCACCCCTCCACTTT
>TRBJ2-7|TRBV12-3/TRBV12-4|.|11|.
CASSYGHEQYF
TGTGCCAGCAGCTACGGACACGAGCAGTACTTC
>TRBJ1-3|TRBV7-9|.|15|.
CASSPETVTNYGYYF
TGTGCCAGCAGCCCAGAGACAGTGACTAACTATGGCTACTATTTT
>TRBJ2-7|TRBV7-8|.|12|.
CASSRGPNEQYF
TGTGCCAGCAGCAGGGGTCCTAACGAGCAGTACTTC
>TRBJ2-1|TRBV7-8|.|15|.
CASSPQGRGGGEKFF
TGTGCCAGCAGCCCCCAGGGGAGGGGGGGTGGTGAGAAGTTCTTC
>TRBJ1-4|TRBV7-3|TRBD1|15|once
CASKDRADGNEKLFF
TGTGCCAGTAAGGACAGGGCGGATGGTAATGAAAAACTGTTTTTT
>TRBJ1-1|TRBV5-4|.|14|.
CASSFAERGTEAFF
TGTGCCAGCAGCTTTGCGGAACGCGGCACTGAAGCTTTCTTT
>TRBJ2-7|TRBV9|.|15|.
CASSSDGGEAYTQYF
TGTGCCAGCAGCTCCGACGGAGGAGAGGCCTACACGCAGTACTTC
>TRBJ2-7|TRBV20-1|TRBD2|14|many
CSARGLAGDYEQYF
TGCAGTGCTAGAGGGCTAGCGGGGGACTACGAGCAGTACTTC
>TRBJ2-7|TRBV15|TRBD1|18|once
CATRPGVRGPLGSYEQYF
TGTGCCACCAGGCCCGGGGTCAGGGGGCCATTGGGCTCCTACGAGCAGTACTTC